The 2 T cell receptor beta chains in this list originate from one sample, sequenced in a study of identical twins. From the 5' RACE reads, TCRdb called clonotypes with MiXCR, one entry per CDR3 protein. The data contain 1,800,000 or so distinct CDR3 sequences, more than 30% of them singletons. Material: cord blood. The origin of the receptors is a newborn girl in good health.

The gene calls are TRBV13 and TRBJ2-3, with D perhaps matching TRBD1 (6 bases). V gave up 8 bases and J gave up 2 bases, with 11 bases separating them. CDR1 is PRHDT, CDR2 FYEKMQ, per germline (reference sequence). The CDR3 has 13 residues. This CDR3 is CASLRQDTDTQYF. The CDR3 coding sequence is TGTGCCAGCCTTCGACAGGACACAGATACGCAGTATTTT.

The CDR3 sequence: CAIQGGAGSQETQYF. CDR3 nucleotide sequence: TGTGCCATCCAAGGGGGAGCGGGGTCACAAGAGACCCAGTACTTC. This chain joins TRBV10-3 and TRBJ2-5; weak D call: TRBD2 (7 bases). V lost 8 bases and J lost 2, with 18 bases in between. The CDR3 has 15 residues. The V gene's germline CDR1 is ENHRY and CDR2 SYGVKD.